The 6 T cell receptor beta chains listed next were all sequenced from one sample in a study of T cell changes during pregnancy in multiple sclerosis. Clones were read by immunoSEQ multiplex PCR, and TCRdb kept only the in-frame ones, dropping some. The table has 60,000 to 65,000 clones, roughly 90% seen once. Specimen: peripheral blood, collected in the second trimester of pregnancy. These receptors originate from a female donor in good health, enrolled as a control in a pregnancy study.

The chain is built from TRBV2 and TRBJ2-5; D is undetermined. The CDR3 contains 11 residues. V was trimmed by 5 bases and J by 2 bases, leaving 3 bases between them. CDR1 is SNHLY and CDR2 is FYNNEI in the germline V gene. CDR3 region: CASSPQETQYF. CDR3 nucleotide sequence: TGTGCCAGCAGTCCTCAAGAGACCCAGTACTTC.

The gene calls are TRBV4-3 and TRBJ2-1, with 8 bases lining up with TRBD2. The germline V gene encodes CDR1 LGHNA and CDR2 YSLEER. Losses at the gene ends were 4 bases for V and 6 bases for J; bases not matched to a gene: 8. CDR3 length: 15 amino acids. CDR3 in amino acids: CASSPGLASSNEQFF. The CDR3 nucleotides are TGCGCCAGCAGCCCAGGACTAGCCTCGAGCAATGAGCAGTTCTTC.

The gene calls are TRBV6-1 and TRBJ1-3; 7 nucleotides agree with TRBD1. Germline V gene sequence: CDR1 MNHNS, CDR2 SASEGT. Trimming at V came to 8 bases and at J to 0 bases, leaving 7 bases not matched to a gene. The CDR3 totals 15 residues. The CDR3 is CASSDRERSGNTIYF. The CDR3, as DNA: TGTGCCAGCTCAGACAGGGAACGCTCTGGAAACACCATATATTTT.

This sequence joins TRBV27 and TRBJ1-5, with D maybe TRBD1 (5 bases). Germline V gene lookup returns CDR1 MNHEY and CDR2 SMNVEV (reference sequence). V was shortened by 3 bases and J by 7 bases, with 13 bases between the two germline ends. This CDR3 contains 14 residues. In DNA form, the CDR3 reads TGTGCCAGCAGTTTCTTTCAGGGAGGACAGCCCCAGCATTTT. It encodes CASSFFQGGQPQHF.

The rearrangement joins TRBV10-3 to TRBJ2-7, with 7 bases aligning to TRBD2. The CDR3 has 15 residues. The germline V gene has CDR1 ENHRY and CDR2 SYGVKD. V gave up 10 bases and J gave up 0 bases; unmatched junction bases: 12. CDR3 DNA: TGTGCCACGTGGGGGGAGGGGCGTCTCTCCTACGAGCAGTACTTC. It codes for CATWGEGRLSYEQYF.

The rearrangement uses TRBV7-9 and TRBJ1-5; TRBD1 might be the D (6 bases). The CDR3 consists of 19 residues. Trimming shortened V by 5 bases and J by 5 bases, and 28 bases separated the two germline ends. Germline CDR1 is SEHNR and CDR2 is FQNEAQ (reference sequence). The CDR3 sequence is CASSRSPIHSRGADQPQHF. As DNA, the CDR3 is TGTGCCAGCAGCCGTAGCCCTATCCACAGTCGGGGGGCGGATCAGCCCCAGCATTTT.